Below are 19 T cell receptor beta chains sequenced from a single sample in a study of OX40 agonist ivuxolimab in advanced cancers. Here immunoSEQ multiplex PCR was the method, and the copy in TCRdb shows in-frame clones only, minus some. The table has about 93,000 clones, under 95% seen once. Sequencing used CD4+ or CD8+ T cells sorted from blood, obtained in a trial of the OX40 agonist ivuxolimab. Every receptor here comes from an adult with an advanced solid tumor such as melanoma, head and neck, liver or kidney cancer.

The genes are TRBV9 and TRBJ2-3; D is possibly TRBD1 (5 bases). V was trimmed by 4 bases and J by 6 bases, leaving 15 bases between them. The CDR3 consists of 14 residues. Germline V gives CDR1 SGDLS, CDR2 YYNGEE. CDR3 nucleotide sequence: TGTGCCAGCAGCCTGTCAGGCAGGGTGGATACGCAGTATTTT. It translates to CASSLSGRVDTQYF.

The chain uses TRBV27 and TRBJ2-5; TRBD1 is a possible D gene (5 bases). With 0 bases removed from V and 4 bases from J, the gap between germline ends came to 12 bases. The CDR3 is 15 amino acids. Germline-derived CDR1 and CDR2 are MNHEY and SMNVEV (reference sequence). This chain's CDR3 is CASSLSAGFGETQYF. The CDR3 coding sequence is TGTGCCAGCAGTTTATCGGCAGGGTTCGGAGAGACCCAGTACTTC.

This clone was seen just once. The chain has TRBV10-2 and TRBJ2-2; D uncertain. The CDR3 sequence is 13 residues long. V was cut by 6 bases and J by 4 bases, with 9 bases left in between. CDR1 and CDR2 (germline): WSHSY, SAAADI. The CDR3 is CASRGRATGELFF. In DNA form, the CDR3 reads TGCGCCAGCAGGGGAAGGGCCACCGGGGAGCTGTTTTTT.

The rearrangement uses TRBV6-5 and TRBJ1-3; D possibly corresponds to TRBD1 (5 bases). The V end lost 2 bases, the J end lost 1 base, and 6 bases lay between the germline ends. From germline, CDR1 is MNHEY and CDR2 SVGAGI. The CDR3 runs 14 residues. CDR3 in DNA: TGTGCCAGCAGTTACGAGGGGTCTGGAAACACCATATATTTT. The encoded protein is CASSYEGSGNTIYF.

The chain recombines TRBV29-1 with TRBJ2-3; TRBD2 agrees at 10 bases. The CDR3 consists of 17 residues. With 7 bases clipped from V and 0 bases from J, the junction kept 13 bases outside the gene matches. From germline, CDR1 is SQVTM and CDR2 ANQGSEA. The CDR3 DNA is TGCAGCGCCAGGGGGCTAGCGGGAGAGGGAAGCACAGATACGCAGTATTTT. This translates into CSARGLAGEGSTDTQYF.

The chain links TRBV29-1 to TRBJ1-4, with D perhaps TRBD1 (5 bases). Germline V CDR1 and CDR2: SQVTM, ANQGSEA. There are 12 residues in the CDR3. V was trimmed by 4 bases and J by 14 bases, leaving 17 bases between them. Here the CDR3 DNA reads TGCAGCGTTGTCGGTCCGATAGGGGCCCTGTTTTTT. This translates into CSVVGPIGALFF. Together with reference TRBV29-1 and TRBJ1-4, the CDR3 gives the full variable domain: SAVISQKPSRDICQRGTSLTIQCQVDSQVTMMFWYRQQPGQSLTLIATANQGSEATYESGFVIDKFPISRPNLTFSTLTVSNMSPEDSSIYLCSVVGPIGALFFGSGTQLSVL.

The gene calls are TRBV7-2 and TRBJ1-5; TRBD1 matches at 9 bases. Germline assignment: CDR1 SGHTA and CDR2 FQGNSA. Trimming removed 5 bases from V and 4 bases from J; junction bases left unmatched: 9. The CDR3 has 16 residues. The CDR3 reads CASSVRQGVGNQPQHF. The CDR3 DNA is TGTGCCAGCAGCGTTAGACAGGGGGTAGGAAATCAGCCCCAGCATTTT. Full variable domain (rest looked up from reference TRBV7-2 and TRBJ1-5): GAGVSQSPSNKVTEKGKDVELRCDPISGHTALYWYRQSLGQGLEFLIYFQGNSAPDKSGLPSDRFSAERTGGSVSTLTIQRTQQEDSAVYLCASSVRQGVGNQPQHFGDGTRLSIL.

The V gene is TRBV5-6, the J gene TRBJ2-6; D possibly corresponds to TRBD2 (5 bases). CDR1 SGHDT and CDR2 YYEEEE come from the germline V gene. The CDR3 totals 14 residues. V lost 4 bases to trimming and J lost 2 bases, with 7 bases between them. The CDR3 nucleotides are TGTGCCAGCAGCAACGGGGCTGGGGCCAACGTCCTGACTTTC. Its protein product is CASSNGAGANVLTF.

This clone qualifies as medium-sized. The chain recombines TRBV19 with TRBJ1-1; weak D call: TRBD1 (5 bases). Germline CDR1 and CDR2: LNHDA and SQIVND (reference sequence). V was clipped by 7 bases and J by 3 bases, with 18 bases between them. This CDR3 is built from 15 residues. Here the CDR3 DNA reads TGTGCCAGTACCACCTCCCCGACAGCACACACTGAAGCTTTCTTT. Translating it yields CASTTSPTAHTEAFF.

This clone is a singleton in its sample. The chain combines TRBV5-8 with TRBJ2-7; D is undetermined. The ends were cut back, 1 base at V and 2 bases at J, with 7 bases in the middle. The CDR3 has 13 amino acids. Per the germline V gene, CDR1 is SGHTS and CDR2 is YDEGEE. The CDR3 coding sequence is TGTGCCAGCAGCTTGATGGAGACCTACGAGCAGTACTTC. It encodes CASSLMETYEQYF.

The chain links TRBV18 to TRBJ2-1; a possible D gene is TRBD2 (7 bases). Germline assignment: CDR1 KGHSH and CDR2 LQKENI. V was pared by 4 bases and J by 9 bases, with 16 bases between. The CDR3 runs to 14 residues. CDR3 protein: CASSLSPRGGEQFF. The CDR3 nucleotides are TGTGCCAGCTCACTCTCCCCAAGGGGGGGTGAGCAGTTCTTC.

The chain employs TRBV7-9 and TRBJ2-5; D uncertain. V was pared by 0 bases and J by 2 bases, with 1 base between. The CDR3 has 12 residues. The V gene's germline CDR1 is SEHNR and CDR2 FQNEAQ (reference sequence). The CDR3 reads CASSLAQETQYF. DNA of the CDR3: TGTGCCAGCAGCTTAGCACAAGAGACCCAGTACTTC.

The chain employs TRBV2 and TRBJ2-3; possibly TRBD1 for D (7 bases). Between the trimmed V and J ends, which lost 9 bases and 6 bases, there was a span of 16 bases. The CDR3 loop spans 13 amino acids. The germline CDR1 and CDR2 sequences are SNHLY and FYNNEI. The CDR3: CASLQGRSDTQYF. The CDR3 coding sequence is TGTGCCAGTCTACAGGGGAGGAGCGATACGCAGTATTTT.

The rearrangement links TRBV19 to TRBJ2-1; D may be TRBD2 (5 bases). The CDR3 extends over 14 amino acids. V was clipped by 3 bases and J by 1 base, with 7 bases between them. CDR1 and CDR2 from the germline V gene are LNHDA and SQIVND (reference sequence). CDR3 loop: CASSISDSYNEQFF. The CDR3 nucleotides are TGTGCCAGTAGTATTAGCGATTCCTACAATGAGCAGTTCTTC.

Worth noting for this clone: The sample has other DNA sequences that encode this CDR3 too. The chain has TRBV2 and TRBJ2-1; D gene ambiguous. This CDR3 has 11 amino acids. CDR1 is SNHLY and CDR2 is FYNNEI in the germline V gene. V was pared by 1 base and J by 7 bases, with 2 bases between. The CDR3 loop is CASSEGNEQFF. CDR3 sequence (DNA): TGTGCCAGCAGTGAAGGAAATGAGCAGTTCTTC.

The rearrangement joins TRBV27 to TRBJ2-7, with 10 bases matching TRBD1. The CDR3 is 15 residues long. Germline V lookup: CDR1 MNHEY, CDR2 SMNVEV (reference sequence). The J segment lost 3 bases and the V segment lost 4 bases, leaving 6 bases of the junction unmatched. CDR3 sequence reads: CASSSPGTGDYEQYF. CDR3 bases: TGTGCCAGCAGTTCCCCCGGGACAGGGGACTACGAGCAGTACTTC.

This chain joins TRBV12-5 and TRBJ2-7; the D is unclear. The CDR3 length is 11 residues. V lost 9 bases and J lost 6, with 12 bases in between. The germline CDR1 and CDR2 sequences are LGHNT and FRNRAP. In DNA, the CDR3 is TGTGCTAGCGCCGAAGGTGGCGAGCAGTACTTC. Translation: CASAEGGEQYF.

As to this clone: The junction departs from the called germline gene at one end, perhaps through a read error. This chain joins TRBV7-6 and TRBJ2-3; D possibly corresponds to TRBD2 (6 bases). This CDR3 spans 17 amino acids. Germline assignment: CDR1 SGHVS and CDR2 FNYEAQ. Here the CDR3 reads CAGSQEGRAPGTDTQYF. CDR3 in DNA: TGTGCCGGCAGCCAGGAGGGGCGGGCACCCGGCACAGATACGCAGTATTTT.

J is TRBJ2-5 and V is TRBV4-1; 7 bases line up with TRBD1. With 8 bases clipped from V and 2 bases from J, the junction kept 5 bases outside the gene matches. Germline CDR1 is MGHRA and CDR2 is YSYEKL. This CDR3 is 13 amino acids long. The CDR3 bases are TGCGCCAGCGCAGGGGGTCCGCAAGAGACCCAGTACTTC. It translates to CASAGGPQETQYF.